The subject of this entry is one T cell receptor (beta chain). The antigen remains unidentified. Assay: immunoSEQ multiplex PCR; the TCRdb copy retains only in-frame clones and omits some. The table records approximately 2.5 million clones, around 90% of them present only once. These data are taken from a study of shared clonotypes between healthy human individuals. Study results and caveats: Genetic and exposure-history diversity was limited by the few donors.

The germline V gene has CDR1 SGHRS and CDR2 YFSETQ. The CDR3 runs 13 residues. The V end was cut by 1 base, the J end by 14 bases, with 16 bases between. Specimen: naive CD4+ T cells sorted from blood. Subset defined: CD45RA+ positively selected. The genes are TRBV5-1 and TRBJ2-1; the D is unclear. The TCR originated in a man between 18 and 29 years old in good health. CDR3 sequence reads: CASSLLGPPEEFF. The CDR3 DNA reads TGCGCCAGCAGCTTGTTGGGTCCCCCCGAGGAGTTCTTC.